These 3 T cell receptor beta chains originate from one sample sequenced in a study of T cell responses to AZD1222 COVID-19 vaccine. The assay was immunoSEQ multiplex PCR, and TCRdb's table has in-frame clones only and misses some. This sample yields about 100,000 clones, of which 88% are seen a single time; 1.8% belongs to the top ten. The material sequenced was peripheral blood, taken on day 0 of AZD1222 vaccination. The receptors were sampled from an adult in good health.

The chain joins TRBV7-8 to TRBJ2-2, with 8 bases fitting TRBD2. The CDR3 contains 17 residues. CDR1 is SGHVS, CDR2 FQNEAQ, per germline. J gave up 2 bases and V 5 bases, and 10 bases lay outside the gene matches. In nucleotides, the CDR3 is TGTGCCAGCAGCCCCCGGGGGGGTAGCGGAAACACCGGGGAGCTGTTTTTT. This gives the protein CASSPRGGSGNTGELFF.

The CDR3 nucleotides are TGTGCCAGCAGCCCACTAGCGAAACTTTACAATGAGCAGTTCTTC. Its translation: CASSPLAKLYNEQFF. The chain links TRBV5-6 to TRBJ2-1; 7 bases match TRBD2. V trimming: 4 bases; J trimming: 4 bases; junction bases outside the gene matches: 8. The germline gives CDR1 SGHDT, CDR2 YYEEEE. There are 15 residues in the CDR3. Full variable domain (missing parts from reference TRBV5-6 and TRBJ2-1): DAGVTQSPTHLIKTRGQQVTLRCSPKSGHDTVSWYQQALGQGPQFIFQYYEEEERQRGNFPDRFSGHQFPNYSSELNVNALLLGDSALYLCASSPLAKLYNEQFFGPGTRLTVL.

The V and J genes are TRBV7-7 and TRBJ1-5; D possibly corresponds to TRBD1 (6 bases). CDR3 length equals 18 residues. V was shortened by 6 bases and J by 0 bases, with 21 bases between the two germline ends. The V gene's germline CDR1 is SSHAT and CDR2 FNYEAQ (reference sequence). The CDR3 nucleotides are TGTGCCAGCAGTCCGAAGGGGGGGGGTCCCGGTAGCAATCAGCCCCAGCATTTT. Translating it yields CASSPKGGGPGSNQPQHF.